Following are 26 T cell receptor beta chains from one sample sequenced in a study of CD4+ T cells in melanoma. The method was immunoSEQ multiplex PCR; TCRdb's version includes in-frame clones alone and lacks a portion of them. The data contain around 50,000 clones, roughly 87% of them singletons. Sequenced sample: peripheral blood. Receptors originate from a human donor with melanoma.

This chain connects TRBV5-5 to TRBJ2-7; D remains ambiguous. V was shortened by 0 bases and J by 3 bases, with 16 bases between the two germline ends. The CDR3 contains 16 residues. Germline V gene data show CDR1 as SGHKS and CDR2 as YYEKEE (reference sequence). The CDR3 loop reads CASSLAIGLDNYEQYF. CDR3 sequence (DNA): TGTGCCAGCAGCTTGGCCATCGGGCTAGACAACTACGAGCAGTACTTC.

The rearrangement uses TRBV11-3 and TRBJ1-1; no firm D call. CDR1 and CDR2 (germline): SGHNT, YENEEA. V was cut by 1 base and J by 8 bases, with 8 bases left in between. The CDR3 is made up of 12 amino acids. The CDR3 reads CASSLGASEAFF. Written as DNA, the CDR3 is TGTGCCAGCAGCTTAGGGGCCTCGGAAGCTTTCTTT.

V is TRBV6-6 and J is TRBJ1-3; the match to TRBD1 covers 7 bases. This CDR3 contains 15 residues. The ends lost 5 bases at V and 0 bases at J; junction bases unmatched: 4. CDR1 MNHNY and CDR2 SVGAGI come from the germline V gene (reference sequence). This CDR3 is CASSTTGHSGNTIYF. For the CDR3, the DNA is TGTGCCAGCAGTACGACAGGGCACTCTGGAAACACCATATATTTT.

V and J are TRBV19 and TRBJ2-7; 9 nucleotides line up with TRBD1. The germline V gene encodes CDR1 LNHDA and CDR2 SQIVND (reference sequence). The V and J ends lost 3 bases and 3 bases, in that order; junction bases with no gene match: 6. The CDR3 covers 15 residues. Here the CDR3 DNA reads TGTGCCAGTAGTATCCCCGGGACAGGGCACTACGAGCAGTACTTC. Translating it yields CASSIPGTGHYEQYF.

This chain uses TRBV7-2 with TRBJ2-5; tentative D call: TRBD2 (5 bases). CDR1 is SGHTA, CDR2 FQGNSA, per germline. This CDR3 is 13 amino acids long. Between the trimmed V and J ends, which lost 4 bases and 1 base, there was a span of 7 bases. CDR3 coding DNA: TGTGCCAGCAGCTCGAGGGTCCAAGAGACCCAGTACTTC. Translation: CASSSRVQETQYF.

The chain combines TRBV27 with TRBJ1-2; 10 positions agree with TRBD1. Germline trimming cut 6 bases from V and 8 bases from J; bases unmatched to any gene: 18. CDR1 and CDR2 (germline): MNHEY, SMNVEV (reference sequence). CDR3 length: 17 amino acids. The CDR3 sequence is CASSKNLATGGAWGYTF. The DNA of the CDR3 is TGTGCCAGCAGCAAAAACCTCGCGACAGGGGGCGCGTGGGGCTACACCTTC.

The chain combines TRBV6-6 with TRBJ1-5; D is perhaps TRBD1 (5 bases). CDR3 size: 14 residues. CDR1 is MNHNY, CDR2 SVGAGI, per germline (reference sequence). Trimming took off 6 bases at V and 4 bases at J, with 13 bases between the two ends. CDR3 DNA sequence: TGTGCCAGCAGCCTTCAGGAGGGGAATCAGCCCCAGCATTTT. Its translation is CASSLQEGNQPQHF.

The chain joins TRBV7-2 to TRBJ2-3, with 10 bases that match TRBD1. This CDR3 comprises 15 residues. V lost 2 bases and J lost 3; bases outside the gene matches: 2. Per germline, CDR1 SGHTA and CDR2 FQGNSA. The CDR3 protein is CASSLWDRGTDTQYF. Written as DNA, the CDR3 is TGTGCCAGCAGCTTATGGGACAGGGGAACAGATACGCAGTATTTT.

This clone was seen a few times. The rearrangement links TRBV11-2 to TRBJ2-7; D call uncertain. Germline V gene sequence: CDR1 SGHAT, CDR2 FQNNGV. The CDR3 has 10 residues. The ends were cut back, 2 bases at V and 6 bases at J, with 2 bases in the middle. The CDR3 reads CASSLREQYF. DNA of the CDR3: TGTGCCAGCAGCTTACGCGAGCAGTACTTC. Drawing the rest from reference TRBV11-2 and TRBJ2-7, the complete variable domain is EAGVAQSPRYKIIEKRQSVAFWCNPISGHATLYWYQQILGQGPKLLIQFQNNGVVDDSQLPKDRFSAERLKGVDSTLKIQPAKLEDSAVYLCASSLREQYFGPGTRLTVT.

V is TRBV30 and J is TRBJ2-1; 9 nucleotides align to TRBD2. Trimming cost V 0 bases and J 5 bases; bases outside gene matches: 5. This CDR3 contains 15 residues. In germline, CDR1 is GTSNPN, CDR2 SVGIG (reference sequence). CDR3 protein: CAWSVGQRGDNEQFF. The CDR3 bases are TGTGCCTGGAGTGTAGGCCAGCGGGGGGACAATGAGCAGTTCTTC.

This clone was found once. J is TRBJ1-1 and V is TRBV9, with D perhaps TRBD1 (5 bases). Germline CDR1 reads SGDLS; CDR2 reads YYNGEE. The CDR3 totals 16 residues. V lost 4 bases and J 1 base, leaving 17 bases between the germline ends. The CDR3 reads CASSPPSGGENTEAFF. For the CDR3, the DNA is TGTGCCAGCAGCCCCCCATCCGGGGGGGAGAACACTGAAGCTTTCTTT.

This clone was counted a few times. The chain uses TRBV18 and TRBJ2-7; D is undetermined. The germline V gene encodes CDR1 KGHSH and CDR2 LQKENI. Trimming stripped 3 bases from V and 3 bases from J, with 9 bases between. This CDR3 is 13 amino acids long. CDR3 nucleotide sequence: TGTGCCAGCTCACCCCCCAGCCTCTACGAGCAGTACTTC. Its translation: CASSPPSLYEQYF.

The rearrangement uses TRBV19 and TRBJ2-2, with D possibly being TRBD1 (5 bases). Trimming cost V 6 bases and J 6 bases, with 11 bases left between them. The CDR3 is made up of 13 amino acids. The germline V gene encodes CDR1 LNHDA and CDR2 SQIVND (reference sequence). The CDR3 loop reads CASRLQGAGELFF. The CDR3 DNA reads TGTGCCAGTAGGCTCCAGGGCGCCGGGGAGCTGTTTTTT. The complete variable domain, with remaining parts taken from reference TRBV19 and TRBJ2-2, reads DGGITQSPKYLFRKEGQNVTLSCEQNLNHDAMYWYRQDPGQGLRLIYYSQIVNDFQKGDIAEGYSVSREKKESFPLTVTSAQKNPTAFYLCASRLQGAGELFFGEGSRLTVL.

The genes are TRBV6-5 and TRBJ2-7, with TRBD2 matching 11 bases. In germline, CDR1 is MNHEY, CDR2 SVGAGI. The CDR3 extends over 15 amino acids. V was pared by 0 bases and J by 4 bases, with 2 bases of the junction left unmatched. CDR3 loop: CASSYSTSGTYEQYF. The CDR3 nucleotides are TGTGCCAGCAGTTACTCGACTAGCGGGACATACGAGCAGTACTTC.

This clone was detected only a few times. The chain uses TRBV4-2 and TRBJ1-1; no clear D. V lost 4 bases and J 0 bases, leaving 9 bases between the germline ends. The CDR3 has 14 residues. CDR1 is LGHNA, CDR2 YNFKEQ, per germline. The CDR3 DNA reads as TGTGCCAGCAGCCGGCCGGAGATGAACACTGAAGCTTTCTTT. It is translated as CASSRPEMNTEAFF.

The genes are TRBV5-4 and TRBJ2-1; D is ambiguous. This CDR3 spans 13 amino acids. The germline gives CDR1 SGHNT, CDR2 YYREEE (reference sequence). The V end was cut by 2 bases, the J end by 6 bases, with 9 bases between. CDR3 nucleotides: TGTGCCAGCAGCTTCAAGGGTGTCAATGAGCAGTTCTTC. It encodes CASSFKGVNEQFF.

V usage is TRBV7-2 and J usage is TRBJ2-1; D gene uncertain. With 4 bases removed from V and 15 bases from J, the gap between germline ends came to 16 bases. CDR3 length: 12 residues. The germline gives CDR1 SGHTA, CDR2 FQGNSA. Here the CDR3 reads CASSSRAPVRFF. CDR3 sequence (DNA): TGTGCCAGCAGCTCCAGAGCTCCGGTGCGGTTCTTC.

V gene TRBV6-5 combines with J gene TRBJ1-1, with D possibly being TRBD1 (6 bases). The CDR3 covers 12 residues. V was shortened by 6 bases and J by 10 bases, with 15 bases between the two germline ends. Per the germline V gene, CDR1 is MNHEY and CDR2 is SVGAGI. The CDR3 DNA follows: TGTGCCAGCAGGACCACAGGGTCGGCAGCTTTCTTT. Translated: CASRTTGSAAFF.

This clone occurred once. This chain uses TRBV7-9 with TRBJ1-2, with TRBD1 identical over 8 bases. The CDR3 is 15 amino acids. The V segment lost 5 bases and the J segment 0 bases; nucleotides outside the gene matches: 5. Germline V gene data show CDR1 as SEHNR and CDR2 as FQNEAQ (reference sequence). CDR3: CASSGQGLANYGYTF. The CDR3 DNA sequence: TGTGCCAGCAGCGGACAGGGTCTCGCTAACTATGGCTACACCTTC.

The chain recombines TRBV7-8 with TRBJ2-7; 9 nucleotides line up with TRBD1. The J segment lost 5 bases and the V segment lost 6 bases, leaving 5 bases of the junction unmatched. The CDR3 is 13 amino acids. Germline-derived CDR1 and CDR2 are SGHVS and FQNEAQ. In DNA form, the CDR3 reads TGTGCCAGCAGTAAGGACAGGGGTCACGAGCAGTACTTC. Translation gives CASSKDRGHEQYF.

J is TRBJ2-1 and V is TRBV10-3, with D possibly TRBD1 on 5 matching bases. CDR3 length: 16 residues. Germline V gene sequence: CDR1 ENHRY, CDR2 SYGVKD. Between the trimmed V and J ends, which lost 5 bases and 0 bases, there was a span of 14 bases. CDR3 loop: CAISYFRALSYNEQFF. CDR3 sequence (DNA): TGTGCCATCAGTTACTTCAGGGCACTCTCCTACAATGAGCAGTTCTTC.

J is TRBJ1-3 and V is TRBV5-4, with TRBD1 as a possible D gene (5 bases). There are 15 residues in the CDR3. CDR1 is SGHNT and CDR2 is YYREEE in the germline V gene (reference sequence). V was shortened by 2 bases and J by 0 bases, with 9 bases between the two germline ends. The CDR3 spells CASSFGGISGNTIYF. CDR3 DNA: TGTGCCAGCAGCTTCGGGGGAATCTCTGGAAACACCATATATTTT.

This clone was seen only once. CDR3 protein: CASAGAGWLETQYF. CDR3 bases: TGTGCCAGCGCTGGGGCAGGGTGGTTGGAGACCCAGTACTTC. This chain joins TRBV7-9 and TRBJ2-5; D is possibly TRBD1 (5 bases). This CDR3 is built from 14 residues. Between the trimmed V and J ends, which lost 8 bases and 5 bases, there was a span of 18 bases. Per germline, CDR1 SEHNR and CDR2 FQNEAQ (reference sequence).

This chain joins TRBV7-2 and TRBJ2-7; no clear D gene. This CDR3 comprises 13 residues. V was cut by 1 base and J by 6 bases, with 10 bases left in between. From germline, CDR1 is SGHTA and CDR2 FQGNSA. CDR3 in amino acids: CASSLEWATEQYF. The CDR3 DNA reads TGTGCCAGCAGCTTAGAGTGGGCTACCGAGCAGTACTTC.

V and J are TRBV5-6 and TRBJ1-2, with TRBD1 matching 7 bases. The CDR3 has 13 residues. Germline V CDR1 and CDR2: SGHDT, YYEEEE. The J segment lost 8 bases and the V segment lost 0 bases, leaving 4 bases of the junction unmatched. In nucleotides, the CDR3 is TGTGCCAGCAGCTTGGGACAGGGTGGGGGCTACACCTTC. Amino acids: CASSLGQGGGYTF.

This clone was found a few times. DNA of the CDR3: TGTGCCAGCAGCTCCTGGGCTGATCAGCGCAACTATTACAATGAGCAGTTCTTC. This codes for CASSSWADQRNYYNEQFF. The chain is built from TRBV7-9 and TRBJ2-1; D is ambiguous. Germline V lookup: CDR1 SEHNR, CDR2 FQNEAQ (reference sequence). There are 18 residues in the CDR3. The ends were cut back, 4 bases at V and 4 bases at J, with 23 bases in the middle.